This T cell receptor beta chain comes out of a study of shared clonotypes between healthy human individuals. This clone was counted a few times. Its antigen is not known. CD45RO negativity and positive selection for CCR7 defined naive CD8 cells, a population that excluded terminally differentiated effector memory CD45RA+ cells. The CDR3 is 16 residues long. J was trimmed by 0 bases and V by 5 bases; bases with no gene match: 5. The germline gives CDR1 SGHAT, CDR2 FQNNGV. TCRdb's copy holds only in-frame clones and misses some; the assay was immunoSEQ multiplex PCR. Of around 2.1 million clones listed, more than 85% are singletons. Findings and caveats of the study: Generation probabilities of non-shared clonotypes were lower (relative to those shared by all four donors).

This chain links TRBV11-2 with TRBJ1-1; 11 bases are shared with TRBD1. The specimen sequenced was naive CD8+ T cells from PBMCs. This TCR came from a man aged 18 to 29 in good health. Some clones in this sample may be carry-over from other donors' samples. This chain's CDR3 is CASSPGTGGMNTEAFF. CDR3 DNA sequence: TGTGCCAGCAGCCCCGGGACAGGGGGAATGAACACTGAAGCTTTCTTT.